These 3 T cell receptor beta chains share one sample of origin, sequenced in a study of brain metastases from non-small cell lung cancer. Profiled with immunoSEQ multiplex PCR; TCRdb holds only in-frame clones, not every one. This table has a few thousand clones, about 82% appearing once. Sample: tumor-adjacent normal tissue. The receptors shown here come from a donor over 35 with non-small cell lung cancer.

This rearrangement joins TRBV9 to TRBJ2-2, with TRBD2 identical over 7 bases. Losses at the gene ends were 3 bases for V and 7 bases for J; bases not matched to a gene: 6. CDR3 size: 14 residues. Germline V gene lookup returns CDR1 SGDLS and CDR2 YYNGEE. In nucleotides, the CDR3 is TGTGCCAGCAGCGCACGGGGGGACGGCGGGGAGCTGTTTTTT. Translating it yields CASSARGDGGELFF.

The chain carries TRBV6-5 and TRBJ2-2, with D maybe TRBD2 (6 bases). The CDR3 has 15 amino acids. Germline assignment: CDR1 MNHEY and CDR2 SVGAGI. The V gene lost 6 bases and the J gene lost 0 bases, with 11 bases spanning the gap. CDR3 sequence reads: CASRSSVSNTGELFF. CDR3 sequence (DNA): TGTGCCAGCAGGTCTAGCGTCTCGAACACCGGGGAGCTGTTTTTT.

This clone came up a few times. The junction departs from germline at one end; a sequencing error may be responsible. The chain joins TRBV24-1 to TRBJ1-2; D ambiguous. The CDR3 contains 11 residues. Germline CDR1 and CDR2: KGHDR and SFDVKD. The CDR3 here is CATSDGTTIIF. The DNA for the CDR3 is TGTGCCACCAGCGATGGCACGACGATAATTTTC.